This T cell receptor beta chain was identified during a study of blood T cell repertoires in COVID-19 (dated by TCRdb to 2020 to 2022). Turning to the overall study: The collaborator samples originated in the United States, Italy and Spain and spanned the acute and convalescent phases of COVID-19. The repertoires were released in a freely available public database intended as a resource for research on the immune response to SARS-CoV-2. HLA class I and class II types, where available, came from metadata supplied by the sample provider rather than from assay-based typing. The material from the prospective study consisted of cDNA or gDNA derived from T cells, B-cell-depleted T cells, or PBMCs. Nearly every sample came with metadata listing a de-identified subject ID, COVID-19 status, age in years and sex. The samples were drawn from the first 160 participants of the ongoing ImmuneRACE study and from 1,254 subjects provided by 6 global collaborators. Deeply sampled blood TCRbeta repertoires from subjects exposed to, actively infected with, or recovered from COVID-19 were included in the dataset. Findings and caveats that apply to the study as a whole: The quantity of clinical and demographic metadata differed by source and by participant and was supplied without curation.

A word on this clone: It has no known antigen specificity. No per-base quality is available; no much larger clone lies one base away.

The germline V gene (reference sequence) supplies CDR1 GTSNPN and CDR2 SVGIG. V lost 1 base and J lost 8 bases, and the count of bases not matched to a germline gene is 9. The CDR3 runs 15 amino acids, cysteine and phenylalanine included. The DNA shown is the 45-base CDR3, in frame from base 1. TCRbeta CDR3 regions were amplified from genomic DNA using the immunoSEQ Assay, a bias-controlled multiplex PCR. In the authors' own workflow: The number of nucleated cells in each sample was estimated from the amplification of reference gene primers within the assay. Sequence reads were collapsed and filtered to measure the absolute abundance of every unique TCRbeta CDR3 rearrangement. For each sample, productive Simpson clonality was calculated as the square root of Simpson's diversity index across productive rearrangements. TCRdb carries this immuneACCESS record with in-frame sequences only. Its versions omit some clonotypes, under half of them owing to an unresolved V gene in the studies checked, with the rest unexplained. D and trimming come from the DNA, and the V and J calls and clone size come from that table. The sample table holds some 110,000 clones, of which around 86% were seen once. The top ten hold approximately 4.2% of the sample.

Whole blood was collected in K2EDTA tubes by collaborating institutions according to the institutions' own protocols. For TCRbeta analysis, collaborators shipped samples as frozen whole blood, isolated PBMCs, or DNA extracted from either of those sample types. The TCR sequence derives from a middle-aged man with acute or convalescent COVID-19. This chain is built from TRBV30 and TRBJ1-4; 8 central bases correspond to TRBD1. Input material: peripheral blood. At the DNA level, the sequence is TGTGCCTGGAGTGCCTCCAGGGGGCTAGGAGAAAAACTGTTTTTT. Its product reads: CAWSASRGLGEKLFF.